The present TCR beta chain was sequenced within a study of blood T cell repertoires in COVID-19. As for the study in general: Researchers got acute and convalescent COVID-19 samples from the United States, Italy and Spain. In each case, the material was cDNA or gDNA derived from T cells, B-cell-depleted T cells, or PBMCs.

How the authors handled the data: Reference gene primer amplification gave nucleated cell count estimates. Data came from immunoSEQ multiplex PCR; TCRdb stores just in-frame clones and leaves some out. V and J calls and clone size are as listed in that table; D and trimming were resolved from the DNA. There are fewer than 500,000 clones in the sample; roughly 90% occur only once, and 4% to 5.5% lies in the top ten. The CDR3 length is 14 residues. The ends lost 6 bases at V and 8 bases at J; junction bases unmatched: 7. Germline V lookup: CDR1 LGHNT, CDR2 FRNRAP. This chain links TRBV12-5 with TRBJ2-1; 10 nucleotides align to TRBD1. The origin of this receptor is a woman in her 30s with acute or convalescent COVID-19. Material: peripheral blood. The CDR3 DNA reads TGTGCTAGTGGGAGGGGACAGGGGTTCGATGAGCAGTTCTTC. Its protein product is CASGRGQGFDEQFF.